This T cell receptor beta chain was retrieved from a study of OX40 agonist ivuxolimab in advanced cancers. Study information: Eligibility rules accepted prior anti-PD-1, anti-PD-L1 or anti-CTLA-4 therapy, and roughly 40% had some.

Produced via immunoSEQ multiplex PCR; TCRdb's table is partial and in-frame only. The data contain 35,000 to 55,000 clones, 80% to 90% of them singletons. This clone was seen just once. The sample in question was CD4+ or CD8+ T cells sorted from blood, obtained in a trial of the OX40 agonist ivuxolimab. The origin of this receptor is an adult with an advanced solid tumor such as melanoma, head and neck, liver or kidney cancer.

For the CDR3, the DNA is TGTGCCAGCAGCGCATCTAGCGACTACACAGATACGCAGTATTTT. Translated, it gives CASSASSDYTDTQYF. V and J are TRBV9 and TRBJ2-3; D possibly corresponds to TRBD2 (6 bases). Trimming stripped 3 bases from V and 2 bases from J, with 13 bases between. The CDR3 is 15 residues long. The germline gives CDR1 SGDLS, CDR2 YYNGEE.